One and the same sample provided the 22 T cell receptor beta chains below, sequenced in a study of T-cell reconstitution after alpha-beta-depleted transplantation in children. Preparation of the TCRbeta library involved a method that used unique molecular identifiers. MiXCR, run by TCRdb on the PCR reads, gives a single entry per CDR3 protein. The sample has some 200,000 distinct CDR3 sequences, about 14% seen once. The starting material was PBMCs from the stem cell graft donor, obtained from the stem cell graft. The receptors stem from a human donor who donated a stem cell graft to a child with acute lymphoblastic leukemia.

This clonotype was detected only a few times. The V and J genes are TRBV5-1 and TRBJ1-5, with TRBD1 as a possible D gene (6 bases). The CDR3 is made up of 13 amino acids. V was cut by 0 bases and J by 7 bases, with 8 bases left in between. Germline CDR1 SGHRS, CDR2 YFSETQ. CDR3 in amino acids: CASSLEQGQPQHF. CDR3 bases: TGCGCCAGCAGCTTGGAGCAGGGGCAGCCCCAGCATTTT.

This clonotype was detected many times. V usage is TRBV5-1 and J usage is TRBJ2-1; 9 positions agree with TRBD2. The V segment lost 2 bases and the J segment 6 bases; nucleotides outside the gene matches: 6. The CDR3 length is 15 residues. Germline CDR1 and CDR2: SGHRS and YFSETQ. CDR3 coding DNA: TGCGCCAGCAGCTTATTAGCGGGAGATTTCAATGAGCAGTTCTTC. Its protein product is CASSLLAGDFNEQFF.

The CDR3 reads CASSLAPWNNEQFF. The CDR3, as DNA: TGCGCCAGCAGCTTGGCCCCATGGAATAATGAGCAGTTCTTC. The V call is TRBV5-1, the J call TRBJ2-1; D unresolved. V gave up 0 bases and J gave up 7 bases, with 11 bases separating them. The CDR3 has 14 amino acids. The germline V gene has CDR1 SGHRS and CDR2 YFSETQ.

Many counts were recorded for this clonotype. This rearrangement joins TRBV20-1 to TRBJ1-5; D gene ambiguous. This CDR3 is 13 amino acids long. Germline CDR1 and CDR2: DFQATT and SNEGSKA (reference sequence). Trimming pared 6 bases from V and 0 bases from J, leaving 9 bases between. DNA of the CDR3: TGCAGTGCATCCAGTTATAGCAATCAGCCCCAGCATTTT. It translates to CSASSYSNQPQHF.

This clonotype has ten or more counts. The chain has TRBV6-5 and TRBJ1-2; D gene unclear. CDR1 and CDR2 (germline): MNHEY, SVGAGI. Trimming stripped 6 bases from V and 0 bases from J, with 5 bases between. The CDR3 totals 12 residues. CDR3 in DNA: TGTGCCAGCAGCCGGCCTAACTATGGCTACACCTTC. Encoded protein: CASSRPNYGYTF.

This clonotype was picked up many times. The V and J genes are TRBV20-1 and TRBJ2-3, with 10 bases aligning to TRBD2. This CDR3 spans 15 amino acids. Germline-derived CDR1 and CDR2 are DFQATT and SNEGSKA (reference sequence). Trimming cost V 6 bases and J 1 base; bases outside gene matches: 7. DNA of the CDR3: TGCAGTGCCACTCCCGGGACTAGCGGCACAGATACGCAGTATTTT. This translates into CSATPGTSGTDTQYF.

This clonotype was detected many times. The V call is TRBV5-4, the J call TRBJ2-1; D is unresolved. CDR3 length: 13 amino acids. The ends were cut back, 0 bases at V and 6 bases at J, with 7 bases in the middle. In germline, CDR1 is SGHNT, CDR2 YYREEE (reference sequence). The CDR3 sequence: CASSLDGINEQFF. The CDR3 nucleotides are TGTGCCAGCAGCTTGGACGGAATCAATGAGCAGTTCTTC.

This clonotype was seen a handful of times. The genes are TRBV5-1 and TRBJ2-3; perhaps TRBD2 as D (5 bases). In germline, CDR1 is SGHRS, CDR2 YFSETQ. V lost 3 bases and J 0 bases, leaving 11 bases between the germline ends. The CDR3 spans 15 residues. The CDR3 nucleotides are TGCGCCAGCAGCTCGGGGATTACGAGCACAGATACGCAGTATTTT. It yields the protein CASSSGITSTDTQYF.

The J gene is TRBJ1-4, the V gene TRBV12-3 or TRBV12-4; no clear D. The CDR3 sequence is 17 residues long. The V end lost 2 bases, the J end lost 0 bases, and 13 bases lay between the germline ends. Here the CDR3 reads CASSLSPPGTTNEKLFF. CDR3 in DNA: TGTGCCAGCAGTTTATCCCCTCCGGGTACAACTAATGAAAAACTGTTTTTT.

Only one count was recorded for this clonotype. V and J are TRBV19 and TRBJ1-2, with D tentatively TRBD1 (6 bases). The germline V gene has CDR1 LNHDA and CDR2 SQIVND (reference sequence). V was shortened by 4 bases and J by 5 bases, with 17 bases between the two germline ends. This CDR3 is built from 15 residues. CDR3 region: CASSNPYREPYGYTF. The CDR3 DNA reads as TGTGCCAGTAGTAACCCTTACAGGGAACCTTATGGCTACACCTTC.

This clonotype was observed many times. The chain employs TRBV10-3 and TRBJ2-7, with D perhaps matching TRBD1 (6 bases). There are 13 residues in the CDR3. Germline CDR1 and CDR2: ENHRY and SYGVKD. Trimming removed 8 bases at V and 6 bases at J, with 17 bases between. The DNA of the CDR3 is TGTGCCATCGATGCTACAGGGTACGGCGAGCAGTACTTC. Encoded protein: CAIDATGYGEQYF.

This clonotype was seen at least ten times. The chain recombines TRBV11-2 with TRBJ1-3; a weak D match, TRBD1 (5 bases). The germline gives CDR1 SGHAT, CDR2 FQNNGV. Trimming removed 4 bases from V and 0 bases from J, with 22 bases in between. CDR3 length equals 19 residues. The CDR3 is CASSWRFGRDGDSGNTIYF. The CDR3 region has the DNA TGTGCCAGCAGCTGGAGATTCGGTCGGGACGGAGACTCTGGAAACACCATATATTTT.

This clonotype has just a few counts. The chain links TRBV12-3 or TRBV12-4 to TRBJ2-1, with D perhaps TRBD1 (5 bases). The CDR3 sequence is 13 residues long. V shed 8 bases and J shed 7 bases, with 15 bases lying between them. CDR3 sequence (DNA): TGTGCCAGCCGTATCCAGGGAAGGAATGAGCAGTTCTTC. It codes for CASRIQGRNEQFF.

Note on this clonotype: A read error may explain this, as a much larger clone is one base away. This likely comes from a read error, as the CDR3 has no conserved phenylalanine or tryptophan at its end. J is TRBJ1-1 and V is TRBV12-3 or TRBV12-4; TRBD1 might be the D (5 bases). This CDR3 spans 15 amino acids. With 4 bases removed from V and 1 base from J, the gap between germline ends came to 13 bases. CDR3 region: CASSSYSTGNTEAFL. CDR3 in DNA: TGTGCCAGCAGTTCTTACAGCACAGGGAACACTGAAGCTTTCTTG.

This clonotype has just a few counts. The CDR3 region is CASTLRGYNEQFF. CDR3 bases: TGCGCCAGCACCCTGAGGGGCTACAATGAGCAGTTCTTC. The V and J genes are TRBV5-1 and TRBJ2-1, with D perhaps given as TRBD1 or TRBD2 (5 bases each). The CDR3 totals 13 residues. With 6 bases removed from V and 3 bases from J, the gap between germline ends came to 10 bases. The germline V gene encodes CDR1 SGHRS and CDR2 YFSETQ. Looking up the rest from reference TRBV5-1 and TRBJ2-1 gives the full variable domain: KAGVTQTPRYLIKTRGQQVTLSCSPISGHRSVSWYQQTPGQGLQFLFEYFSETQRNKGNFPGRFSGRQFSNSRSEMNVSTLELGDSALYLCASTLRGYNEQFFGPGTRLTVL.

In regard to this clonotype: Just one base apart from a much larger clone, this may be a read error. As the CDR3 is not closed by the conserved phenylalanine or tryptophan, this likely results from a read error. The rearrangement uses TRBV20-1 and TRBJ2-7; the D gene is possibly TRBD2 (6 bases). Germline CDR1 and CDR2: DFQATT and SNEGSKA (reference sequence). This CDR3 contains 15 residues. V was clipped by 6 bases and J by 3 bases, with 21 bases between them. As DNA, the CDR3 is TGCAGTGCCAGAAGGATGCGGGACGGAAGCTACGAGCAGTACCTC. The encoded protein is CSARRMRDGSYEQYL.

This clonotype was detected many times. The genes are TRBV11-3 and TRBJ2-5; D remains ambiguous. Looked up from germline, CDR1 is SGHNT and CDR2 is YENEEA. Trimming stripped 5 bases from V and 3 bases from J, with 13 bases between. The CDR3 is made up of 14 amino acids. The CDR3: CASSPDPTEETQYF. DNA for the CDR3: TGTGCCAGCAGCCCCGACCCTACGGAAGAGACCCAGTACTTC.

This clonotype was seen many times. The V call is TRBV20-1, the J call TRBJ2-7; 14 nucleotides match TRBD2. CDR1 is DFQATT and CDR2 is SNEGSKA in the germline V gene (reference sequence). The CDR3 is made up of 22 amino acids. Losses at the gene ends were 0 bases for V and 0 bases for J; bases not matched to a gene: 19. CDR3 amino acids: CSARDLIGLAGGLMPSSYEQYF. DNA of the CDR3: TGCAGTGCTAGAGATCTAATTGGACTAGCGGGAGGTTTAATGCCCAGCTCCTACGAGCAGTACTTC.

The V gene is TRBV28, the J gene TRBJ1-1; 7 bases are a match to TRBD1. The CDR3 sequence is 15 residues long. Germline V CDR1 and CDR2: MDHEN, SYDVKM. V was pared by 5 bases and J by 6 bases, with 12 bases of the junction left unmatched. CDR3 DNA sequence: TGTGCCAGCAGTCCCCCCCCGACAGGGTCCCCTGAAGCTTTCTTT. Protein sequence: CASSPPPTGSPEAFF.

This clonotype appeared many times. The gene calls are TRBV5-6 and TRBJ2-1; 10 nucleotides line up with TRBD2. Germline V gene data show CDR1 as SGHDT and CDR2 as YYEEEE. The J segment lost 4 bases and the V segment lost 3 bases, leaving 7 bases of the junction unmatched. CDR3 length: 16 residues. CDR3 protein: CASSSRRTSGYNEQFF. The CDR3 DNA follows: TGTGCCAGCAGCTCGAGGCGGACTAGCGGTTACAATGAGCAGTTCTTC.

This clonotype was detected many times. The chain carries TRBV10-2 and TRBJ1-2; D not resolved. This CDR3 has 12 residues. Germline-derived CDR1 and CDR2 are WSHSY and SAAADI. The V end lost 6 bases, the J end lost 2 bases, and 7 bases lay between the germline ends. CDR3: CASSQRNYGYTF. In DNA, the CDR3 is TGCGCCAGCAGCCAAAGGAACTATGGCTACACCTTC.

This chain connects TRBV28 to TRBJ1-5; 9 positions agree with TRBD1. The CDR3 consists of 15 residues. The germline V gene has CDR1 MDHEN and CDR2 SYDVKM. With 5 bases clipped from V and 4 bases from J, the junction kept 6 bases outside the gene matches. CDR3 bases: TGTGCCAGCAGTATAGGGACAGGGTCTAATCAGCCCCAGCATTTT. Its protein is CASSIGTGSNQPQHF.